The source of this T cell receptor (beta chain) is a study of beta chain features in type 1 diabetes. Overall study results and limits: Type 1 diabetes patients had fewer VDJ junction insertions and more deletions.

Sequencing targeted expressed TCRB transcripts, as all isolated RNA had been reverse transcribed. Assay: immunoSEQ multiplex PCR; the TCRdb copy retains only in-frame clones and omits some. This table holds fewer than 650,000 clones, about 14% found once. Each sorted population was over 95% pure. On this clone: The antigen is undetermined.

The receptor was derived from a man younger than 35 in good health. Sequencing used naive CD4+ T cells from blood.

Here the CDR3 DNA reads TGTGCCAGCAGCTTAATAACTGCGGGAACAACCTTCTTC. This gives the protein CASSLITAGTTFF. The rearrangement joins TRBV7-2 to TRBJ2-1; tentative D call: TRBD2 (6 bases). The ends were cut back, 2 bases at V and 16 bases at J, with 18 bases in the middle. CDR3 size: 13 residues. Germline CDR1 is SGHTA and CDR2 is FQGNSA.